One sample yielded the 23 T cell receptor beta chains listed below, sequenced in a study of T-cell memory formation after mild COVID-19. TCRdb fed the 5' RACE reads into MiXCR, producing one record per CDR3 protein. The profile shows 300,000 to 400,000 distinct CDR3 sequences, around 20% of them singletons. The sample taken for sequencing was PBMCs or a T cell subset sorted from them (not recorded which). These receptors came from an adult woman who had mild COVID-19 (a few samples of this study predate the infection). Cell type and time point are not known.

This clonotype was counted a few times. The chain combines TRBV10-3 with TRBJ2-2, with unresolved D. Germline V CDR1 and CDR2: ENHRY, SYGVKD. The CDR3 has 15 amino acids. Deletions cut 5 bases from V and 0 bases from J, with 10 bases between. CDR3 loop: CAISSWVPNTGELFF. The CDR3 nucleotides are TGTGCCATCAGTTCCTGGGTTCCGAACACCGGGGAGCTGTTTTTT.

This clonotype has only a few counts. The chain links TRBV27 to TRBJ2-2, with D possibly being TRBD2 (6 bases). The CDR3 has 16 residues. Trimming left V 3 bases short and J 1 base short, with 12 bases between. The germline gives CDR1 MNHEY, CDR2 SMNVEV (reference sequence). CDR3 in amino acids: CASSFLSSVNTGELFF. The CDR3 DNA reads TGTGCCAGCAGTTTTTTGTCTAGCGTGAACACCGGGGAGCTGTTTTTT.

This clonotype was found many times. The V gene is TRBV11-2, the J gene TRBJ2-1; 15 nucleotides match TRBD2. The trim removed 3 bases at V and 5 bases at J, leaving 11 bases unmatched. CDR1 is SGHAT and CDR2 is FQNNGV in the germline V gene. There are 19 residues in the CDR3. This CDR3 is CASSFQIGRTSGRDNEQFF. Written as DNA, the CDR3 is TGTGCCAGCAGCTTTCAGATTGGTAGGACTAGCGGGAGGGACAATGAGCAGTTCTTC. Looking up the rest from reference TRBV11-2 and TRBJ2-1 gives the full variable domain: EAGVAQSPRYKIIEKRQSVAFWCNPISGHATLYWYQQILGQGPKLLIQFQNNGVVDDSQLPKDRFSAERLKGVDSTLKIQPAKLEDSAVYLCASSFQIGRTSGRDNEQFFGPGTRLTVL.

This rearrangement joins TRBV12-3 or TRBV12-4 to TRBJ1-2; D remains unclear. Trimming removed 2 bases at V and 7 bases at J, with 17 bases between. This CDR3 spans 15 amino acids. CDR3 sequence reads: CASSLSLPGRGGYTF. Written as DNA, the CDR3 is TGTGCCAGCAGTTTATCCTTACCGGGGAGAGGTGGCTACACCTTC.

This clonotype was seen many times. The chain is built from TRBV7-9 and TRBJ2-1, with TRBD2 matching 12 bases. The V and J ends lost 2 bases and 4 bases, in that order; junction bases with no gene match: 0. Looked up from germline, CDR1 is SEHNR and CDR2 is FQNEAQ (reference sequence). The CDR3 has 15 residues. The CDR3, as DNA: TGTGCCAGCAGCTTACTAGCGGGAGGGTACAATGAGCAGTTCTTC. Protein sequence: CASSLLAGGYNEQFF.

The genes are TRBV24-1 and TRBJ2-3; maybe TRBD2 (6 bases). Trimming stripped 3 bases from V and 3 bases from J, with 15 bases between. Germline assignment: CDR1 KGHDR and CDR2 SFDVKD. The CDR3 spans 16 residues. Here the CDR3 reads CATSDQRGSGTDTQYF. For the CDR3, the DNA is TGTGCCACCAGTGATCAAAGAGGGAGCGGGACAGATACGCAGTATTTT.

This clonotype has only a few counts. The rearrangement joins TRBV7-2 to TRBJ2-1, with a possible D match to TRBD1 (6 bases). V was trimmed by 5 bases and J by 6 bases, leaving 17 bases between them. CDR1 is SGHTA, CDR2 FQGNSA, per germline. The CDR3 length is 15 residues. CDR3 in DNA: TGTGCCAGCAGCCCGGGACCCCAAGGGGGCAATGAGCAGTTCTTC. This gives the protein CASSPGPQGGNEQFF.

Only a few counts were recorded for this clonotype. The V call is TRBV2, the J call TRBJ2-5; 9 bases agree with TRBD2. Per germline, CDR1 SNHLY and CDR2 FYNNEI. The J segment lost 5 bases and the V segment lost 1 base, leaving 2 bases of the junction unmatched. The CDR3 is 14 amino acids. The CDR3 reads CASSEGLAGETQYF. The CDR3 DNA is TGTGCCAGCAGTGAAGGTCTAGCGGGGGAGACCCAGTACTTC.

In its sample, this clonotype was seen a few times. The V and J genes are TRBV27 and TRBJ1-4; D gene unclear. V gave up 6 bases and J gave up 5 bases, with 4 bases separating them. From germline, CDR1 is MNHEY and CDR2 SMNVEV (reference sequence). The length of the CDR3 is 11 residues. The chain's CDR3 is CASRRNEKLFF. The CDR3, as DNA: TGTGCCAGCAGAAGAAATGAAAAACTGTTTTTT.

The V and J genes are TRBV3-1 and TRBJ1-2; D may be TRBD1 (5 bases). This CDR3 spans 15 amino acids. Trimming left V 4 bases short and J 6 bases short, with 18 bases between. CDR1 and CDR2 from the germline V gene are LGHDT and YNNKEL (reference sequence). Here the CDR3 reads CASSPLGGIENGYTF. The DNA of the CDR3 is TGTGCCAGCAGCCCGCTCGGGGGGATCGAGAATGGCTACACCTTC. Variable domain in full (rest from reference TRBV3-1 and TRBJ1-2): DTAVSQTPKYLVTQMGNDKSIKCEQNLGHDTMYWYKQDSKKFLKIMFSYNNKELIINETVPNRFSPKSPDKAHLNLHINSLELGDSAVYFCASSPLGGIENGYTFGSGTRLTVV.

The chain links TRBV12-5 to TRBJ2-7; possible D gene TRBD2, 6 bases. V was pared by 3 bases and J by 6 bases, with 21 bases between. Germline assignment: CDR1 LGHNT and CDR2 FRNRAP. The length of the CDR3 is 16 residues. CDR3 sequence: CASGFAAGSDMGEQYF. The CDR3 nucleotides are TGTGCTAGTGGTTTCGCCGCCGGGAGCGACATGGGCGAGCAGTACTTC.

The V and J genes are TRBV5-1 and TRBJ2-1, with TRBD1 identical over 7 bases. V trimming: 4 bases; J trimming: 2 bases; junction bases outside the gene matches: 9. This CDR3 comprises 16 residues. Germline values: CDR1 SGHRS, CDR2 YFSETQ. The chain's CDR3 is CASSPTGPLPYNEQFF. CDR3 coding DNA: TGCGCCAGCAGCCCGACAGGGCCCCTTCCCTACAATGAGCAGTTCTTC.

Only a few counts were recorded for this clonotype. This chain uses TRBV15 with TRBJ2-7, with TRBD1 as a possible D gene (5 bases). CDR3 length: 15 residues. V dropped 1 base and J dropped 2 bases, with 12 bases sitting between them. Germline CDR1 and CDR2: LNHNV and YYDKDF (reference sequence). CDR3 in DNA: TGTGCCACCAGCAGAGTTGACAGCCTGCCCTACGAGCAGTACTTC. This translates into CATSRVDSLPYEQYF. The entire variable domain, with the rest obtained from reference TRBV15 and TRBJ2-7, is as follows: DAMVIQNPRYQVTQFGKPVTLSCSQTLNHNVMYWYQQKSSQAPKLLFHYYDKDFNNEADTPDNFQSRRPNTSFCFLDIRSPGLGDTAMYLCATSRVDSLPYEQYFGPGTRLTVT.

The chain recombines TRBV5-4 with TRBJ1-2; TRBD1 agrees at 8 bases. The CDR3 spans 13 residues. Germline V CDR1 and CDR2: SGHNT, YYREEE (reference sequence). With 4 bases clipped from V and 7 bases from J, the junction kept 6 bases outside the gene matches. In nucleotides, the CDR3 is TGTGCCAGCAGCCAGGACAGGGATGGTGGCTACACCTTC. Translating gives CASSQDRDGGYTF.

The chain is built from TRBV9 and TRBJ2-6; D ambiguous. Germline CDR1 SGDLS, CDR2 YYNGEE. The length of the CDR3 is 16 residues. Trimming took 5 bases from V and 1 from J, leaving 13 bases between them. CDR3 in DNA: TGTGCCAGCAGGTCCGGTTCAGGATCTGGGGCCAACGTCCTGACTTTC. This gives the protein CASRSGSGSGANVLTF.

This clonotype was seen at least ten times. V is TRBV5-1 and J is TRBJ2-7, with 13 bases fitting TRBD2. This CDR3 contains 18 residues. CDR1 is SGHRS, CDR2 YFSETQ, per germline. The V segment lost 4 bases and the J segment 4 bases; nucleotides outside the gene matches: 14. The DNA of the CDR3 is TGCGCCAGCAGCCCCGGGACTAGCGGGGCCATCTCCCCGTACGAGCAGTACTTC. Protein product: CASSPGTSGAISPYEQYF.

This clonotype was seen a handful of times. V and J are TRBV5-1 and TRBJ1-1; D gene unclear. Between the trimmed V and J ends, which lost 2 bases and 1 base, there was a span of 9 bases. The CDR3 runs 14 residues. Germline values: CDR1 SGHRS, CDR2 YFSETQ. The CDR3 DNA follows: TGCGCCAGCAGCTTACAACCGGAGAACACTGAAGCTTTCTTT. Protein sequence: CASSLQPENTEAFF.

The chain carries TRBV7-9 and TRBJ2-5, with 7 bases matching TRBD2. Germline V gives CDR1 SEHNR, CDR2 FQNEAQ (reference sequence). Trimming cost V 5 bases and J 5 bases; bases outside gene matches: 5. CDR3 length: 13 amino acids. The CDR3 protein is CASSPGTTETQYF. The CDR3 DNA reads as TGTGCCAGCAGCCCCGGGACTACGGAGACCCAGTACTTC.

This clonotype was counted only a few times. The chain employs TRBV20-1 and TRBJ2-7; 12 bases map to TRBD1. Germline V lookup: CDR1 DFQATT, CDR2 SNEGSKA (reference sequence). The CDR3 runs 16 residues. The V and J ends lost 3 bases and 2 bases, in that order; junction bases with no gene match: 8. CDR3: CSASPDGDRGPYEQYF. The CDR3 region has the DNA TGCAGTGCTAGCCCCGACGGGGACAGGGGGCCCTACGAGCAGTACTTC.

As DNA, the CDR3 is TGTGCCAGCAGCCTGGGGAGCGGGGCAGATACGCAGTATTTT. It specifies CASSLGSGADTQYF. This chain joins TRBV7-6 and TRBJ2-3, with TRBD2 identical over 7 bases. This CDR3 spans 14 amino acids. CDR1 SGHVS and CDR2 FNYEAQ come from the germline V gene. The junction had 6 bases not matched to a gene; V was cut back by 5 bases and J by 4 bases.

The rearrangement links TRBV25-1 to TRBJ2-3; 7 positions agree with TRBD1. This CDR3 is built from 13 residues. Germline lookup yields CDR1 MGHDK and CDR2 SYGVNS. J gave up 3 bases and V 9 bases, and 6 bases lay outside the gene matches. CDR3 loop: CASSRQGTDTQYF. In DNA, the CDR3 is TGTGCCAGTTCTAGACAGGGAACAGATACGCAGTATTTT.

This clonotype occurred a few times. J is TRBJ1-2 and V is TRBV5-1; D is uncertain. Per germline, CDR1 SGHRS and CDR2 YFSETQ. The CDR3 is made up of 14 amino acids. Trimming pared 0 bases from V and 4 bases from J, leaving 10 bases between. CDR3 sequence: CASSLEPGSYGYTF. The CDR3, as DNA: TGCGCCAGCAGCTTGGAGCCGGGGAGCTATGGCTACACCTTC.

The V and J genes are TRBV2 and TRBJ2-1, with TRBD1 as a possible D gene (5 bases). The germline CDR1 and CDR2 sequences are SNHLY and FYNNEI. Trimming took off 4 bases at V and 2 bases at J, with 12 bases between the two ends. There are 15 residues in the CDR3. Written as DNA, the CDR3 is TGTGCCAGCAGTGGTCAGGGAACCCCCTACAATGAGCAGTTCTTC. Its translation is CASSGQGTPYNEQFF. Full variable domain (missing parts from reference TRBV2 and TRBJ2-1): EPEVTQTPSHQVTQMGQEVILRCVPISNHLYFYWYRQILGQKVEFLVSFYNNEISEKSEIFDDQFSVERPDGSNFTLKIRSTKLEDSAMYFCASSGQGTPYNEQFFGPGTRLTVL.